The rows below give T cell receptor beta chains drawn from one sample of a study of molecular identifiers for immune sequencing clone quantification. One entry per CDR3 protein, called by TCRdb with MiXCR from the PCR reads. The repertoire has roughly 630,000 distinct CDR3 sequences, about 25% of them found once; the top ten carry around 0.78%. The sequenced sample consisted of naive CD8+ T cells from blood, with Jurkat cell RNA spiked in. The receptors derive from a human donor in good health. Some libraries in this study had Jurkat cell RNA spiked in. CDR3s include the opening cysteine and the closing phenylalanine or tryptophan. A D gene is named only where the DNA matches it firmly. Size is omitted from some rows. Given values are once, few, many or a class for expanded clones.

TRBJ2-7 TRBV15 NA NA CATRREIGQPYEQYF TGTGCCACCCGCAGAGAAATAGGACAGCCCTACGAGCAGTACTTC
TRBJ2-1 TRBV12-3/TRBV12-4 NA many CASSGTLGPEQFF TGTGCCAGCAGTGGAACTCTAGGGCCCGAGCAGTTCTTC
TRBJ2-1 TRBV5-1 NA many CASSLAVLVGTLMGNEQFF TGCGCCAGCAGCTTGGCCGTGTTAGTTGGAACACTTATGGGGAATGAGCAGTTCTTC
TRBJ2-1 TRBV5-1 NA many CASSLVGAPEQFF TGCGCCAGCAGCTTGGTCGGGGCGCCTGAGCAGTTCTTC
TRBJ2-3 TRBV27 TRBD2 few CASSHRTSGILTDTQYF TGTGCCAGCAGTCATCGGACTAGCGGGATCCTCACAGATACGCAGTATTTT
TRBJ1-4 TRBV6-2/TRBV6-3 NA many CASRLTGDEKLFF TGTGCCAGCAGACTAACGGGGGATGAAAAACTGTTTTTT
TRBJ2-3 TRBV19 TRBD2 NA CASSIVGGLAVDTQYF TGTGCCAGTAGTATAGTAGGGGGACTAGCGGTAGATACGCAGTATTTT
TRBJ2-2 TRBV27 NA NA CASRGGPNPPGELFF TGTGCCAGCAGGGGGGGTCCAAACCCTCCTGGGGAGCTGTTTTTT
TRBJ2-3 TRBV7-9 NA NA CASSLAGASTDTRYF TGTGCCAGCAGCTTAGCAGGGGCTAGCACAGATACGCGGTATTTT
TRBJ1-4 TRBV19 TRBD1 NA CASSSPRQGGPTNEKLFF TGTGCCAGTAGTAGCCCGCGACAGGGTGGACCAACTAATGAAAAACTGTTTTTT
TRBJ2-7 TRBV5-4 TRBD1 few CASSFSRDRDYEQYF TGTGCCAGCAGCTTTTCCCGGGACAGGGACTACGAGCAGTACTTC
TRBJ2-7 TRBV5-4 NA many CASSLGIAPYEQYF TGTGCCAGCAGCTTGGGCATAGCACCCTACGAGCAGTACTTC
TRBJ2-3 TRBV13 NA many CASSGTGAPSTDTQYF TGTGCCAGCTCGGGAACGGGGGCACCTAGCACAGATACGCAGTATTTT
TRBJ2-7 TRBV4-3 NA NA CASSQAGGQDSYEQYF TGCGCCAGCAGCCAAGCGGGGGGACAGGACTCCTACGAGCAGTACTTC
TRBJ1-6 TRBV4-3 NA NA CASSQGPPRGLDSPLHF TGCGCCAGCAGCCAAGGTCCTCCGAGGGGGTTGGACTCACCCCTCCACTTT
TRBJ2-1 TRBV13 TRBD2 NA CASSSTSGGSNEQFF TGTGCCAGCAGCTCGACTAGCGGGGGAAGCAATGAGCAGTTCTTC
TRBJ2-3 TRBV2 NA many CANNKGGSSTDTQYF TGTGCCAACAACAAGGGGGGTTCTAGCACAGATACGCAGTATTTT
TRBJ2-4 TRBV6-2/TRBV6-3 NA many CASSHRSVFLVQYF TGTGCCAGCAGCCACCGTTCGGTTTTCCTCGTTCAGTACTTC
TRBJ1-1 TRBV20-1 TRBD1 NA CSARWDRGVPEAFF TGCAGTGCTAGATGGGACAGGGGGGTTCCTGAAGCTTTCTTT
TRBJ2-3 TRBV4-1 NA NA CASSQTTPDTQYF TGCGCCAGCAGCCAAACGACTCCAGATACGCAGTATTTT
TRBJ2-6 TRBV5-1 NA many CASSSGAESSGANVLTF TGCGCCAGCAGCTCTGGAGCGGAGAGCTCTGGGGCCAACGTCCTGACTTTC
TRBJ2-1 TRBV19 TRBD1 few CASRQGAGEQFF TGTGCCAGTAGGCAGGGGGCGGGGGAGCAGTTCTTC
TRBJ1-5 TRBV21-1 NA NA CASSTPERDSHTQPQHF TGTGCCAGCAGCACCCCTGAGAGAGACAGCCACACTCAGCCCCAGCATTTT
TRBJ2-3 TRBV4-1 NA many CASSQVRLDTQYF TGCGCCAGCAGCCAGGTTCGCCTAGATACGCAGTATTTT
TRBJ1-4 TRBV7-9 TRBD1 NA CASSSDGTGDREKLSF TGTGCCAGCAGCTCAGACGGGACAGGGGATCGGGAAAAACTGTCTTTT
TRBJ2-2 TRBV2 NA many CASRYRGSFTGELFF TGTGCCAGCAGGTACAGAGGCTCTTTCACCGGGGAGCTGTTTTTT